This T cell receptor (beta chain) was sequenced in a study of beta chain features in type 1 diabetes. Study at large: Patient and healthy donor groups were alike in age, gender and cell yields.

TCRB transcripts that were expressed got sequenced, as all of the isolated RNA had been reverse transcribed. Libraries were prepared by immunoSEQ multiplex PCR; TCRdb keeps only in-frame clonotypes and omits some of them. This table holds about 620,000 clones, around 16% found once. Notes on the study in general: It was among patients, rather than healthy donors, that naive, central memory and Treg TCRB repertoires appeared more similar. When VDJ junctions were examined, type 1 diabetes patients showed fewer insertions and more deletions.

As to this clone: What it binds is not known.

The sequenced material came from naive CD4+ T cells from blood. This receptor was identified in a man between 18 and 35 years old in good health.

The CDR3 sequence: CASTHAGGTGELFF. The CDR3 DNA sequence: TGCGCCAGCACACACGCGGGGGGCACCGGGGAGCTGTTTTTT. V gene TRBV4-3 combines with J gene TRBJ2-2, with 8 bases that match TRBD2. This CDR3 has 14 amino acids. CDR1 is LGHNA, CDR2 YSLEER, per germline. Trimming cost V 7 bases and J 4 bases; bases outside gene matches: 5.